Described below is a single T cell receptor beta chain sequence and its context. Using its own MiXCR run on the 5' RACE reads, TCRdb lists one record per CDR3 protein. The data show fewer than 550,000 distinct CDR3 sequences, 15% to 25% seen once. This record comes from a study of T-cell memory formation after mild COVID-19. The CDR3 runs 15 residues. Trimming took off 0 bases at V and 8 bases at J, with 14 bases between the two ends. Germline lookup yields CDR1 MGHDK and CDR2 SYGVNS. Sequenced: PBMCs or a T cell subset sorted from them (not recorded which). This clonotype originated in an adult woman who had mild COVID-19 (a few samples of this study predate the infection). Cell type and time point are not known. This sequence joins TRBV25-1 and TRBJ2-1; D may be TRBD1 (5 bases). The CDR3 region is CASSEYRVTQDEQFF. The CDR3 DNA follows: TGTGCCAGCAGTGAATACAGGGTTACCCAGGATGAGCAGTTCTTC. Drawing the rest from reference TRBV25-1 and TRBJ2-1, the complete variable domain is EADIYQTPRYLVIGTGKKITLECSQTMGHDKMYWYQQDPGMELHLIHYSYGVNSTEKGDLSSESTVSRIRTEHFPLTLESARPSHTSQYLCASSEYRVTQDEQFFGPGTRLTVL.